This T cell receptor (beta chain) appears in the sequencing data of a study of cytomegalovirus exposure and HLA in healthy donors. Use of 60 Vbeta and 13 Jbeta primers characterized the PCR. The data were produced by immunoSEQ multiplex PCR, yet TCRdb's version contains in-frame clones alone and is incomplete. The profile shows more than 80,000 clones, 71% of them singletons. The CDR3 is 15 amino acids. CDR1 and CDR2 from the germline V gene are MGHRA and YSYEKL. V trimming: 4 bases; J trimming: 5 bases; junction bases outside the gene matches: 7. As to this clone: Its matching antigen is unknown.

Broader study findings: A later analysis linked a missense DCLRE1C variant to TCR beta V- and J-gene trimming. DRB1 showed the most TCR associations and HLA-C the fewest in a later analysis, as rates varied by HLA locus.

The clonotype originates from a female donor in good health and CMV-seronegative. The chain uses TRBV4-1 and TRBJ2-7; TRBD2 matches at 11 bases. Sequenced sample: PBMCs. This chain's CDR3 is CASSPRPTSGNEQYF. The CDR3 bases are TGCGCCAGCAGCCCCCGCCCGACTAGCGGGAACGAGCAGTACTTC.